The 14 T cell receptor beta chains reported below all come from one sample, sequenced in a study of blood T cell repertoires in COVID-19. TCRdb's table, derived via immunoSEQ multiplex PCR, lists solely in-frame clones and lacks some. The sample shows 150,000 to 200,000 clones, approximately 80% of them seen only once. The sequenced material came from PBMCs or T cells enriched from blood (not recorded which). The receptors originated from a man between 40 and 49 years old who had recovered from COVID-19.

This clone has only a few counts. J is TRBJ1-2 and V is TRBV6-5, with 7 bases lining up with TRBD1. The junction had 2 bases not matched to a gene; V was cut back by 2 bases and J by 5 bases. This CDR3 has 13 amino acids. Germline CDR1 and CDR2: MNHEY and SVGAGI. In DNA, the CDR3 is TGTGCCAGCAGTTACGACAGGGAGTATGGCTACACCTTC. It translates to CASSYDREYGYTF.

The chain links TRBV6-6 to TRBJ1-3, with D uncertain. V lost 8 bases, J lost 1 base, and 6 bases lay in between. CDR1 is MNHNY, CDR2 SVGAGI, per germline (reference sequence). This CDR3 comprises 12 residues. For the CDR3, the DNA is TGTGCCAGCGGGGAGTCTGGAAACACCATATATTTT. It codes for CASGESGNTIYF.

V is TRBV3-1 (or the pseudogene TRBV3-2) and J is TRBJ1-1, with TRBD1 identical over 7 bases. Trimming cost V 4 bases and J 5 bases; bases outside gene matches: 7. CDR3 length: 14 amino acids. Germline CDR1 is LGHDT and CDR2 is YNNKEL (reference sequence). CDR3 protein: CASSPQGGGTEAFF. CDR3 DNA: TGTGCCAGCAGCCCCCAGGGGGGTGGTACTGAAGCTTTCTTT.

The chain links TRBV7-9 to TRBJ2-7; TRBD1 matches at 10 bases. Germline trimming cut 5 bases from V and 5 bases from J; bases unmatched to any gene: 6. Germline V gene data show CDR1 as SEHNR and CDR2 as FQNEAQ (reference sequence). CDR3 length: 14 amino acids. The CDR3 nucleotides read TGTGCCAGCAGCCCGGGACAGGGGATCGACGAGCAGTACTTC. The encoded protein is CASSPGQGIDEQYF.

The rearrangement joins TRBV11-2 to TRBJ2-6, with a possible D match to TRBD1 (5 bases). Germline assignment: CDR1 SGHAT and CDR2 FQNNGV. Trimming cost V 5 bases and J 0 bases, with 17 bases left between them. This CDR3 has 18 residues. CDR3 protein: CASSPRPKGNSGANVLTF. The CDR3 DNA follows: TGTGCCAGCAGCCCTCGCCCCAAGGGGAACTCTGGGGCCAACGTCCTGACTTTC.

CDR3 sequence (DNA): TGTGCCAGCAGGCCGTACTTTGCCGGCCAGGGTCACAATGAGCAGTTCTTC. This gives the protein CASRPYFAGQGHNEQFF. This chain uses TRBV5-6 with TRBJ2-1, with D tentatively TRBD1 (5 bases). The CDR3 totals 17 residues. In germline, CDR1 is SGHDT, CDR2 YYEEEE. The V and J ends lost 5 bases and 5 bases respectively, with 23 bases between them.

This clone was observed once. V and J are TRBV13 and TRBJ2-5, with TRBD2 matching 8 bases. Germline V gives CDR1 PRHDT, CDR2 FYEKMQ (reference sequence). This CDR3 comprises 15 residues. V lost 4 bases to trimming and J lost 5 bases; unmatched junction nucleotides: 9. DNA of the CDR3: TGTGCCAGCAGCTACAGACGGGAGGGGATGGAGACCCAGTACTTC. Amino acid sequence: CASSYRREGMETQYF.

This chain links TRBV18 with TRBJ2-7; a possible D gene is TRBD1 (7 bases). V gave up 4 bases and J gave up 2 bases, with 15 bases separating them. This CDR3 has 15 residues. Germline V gene data show CDR1 as KGHSH and CDR2 as LQKENI. Here the CDR3 DNA reads TGTGCCAGCTCACTGGGGCAGGGGGGAGCCTACGAGCAGTACGTC. It translates to CASSLGQGGAYEQYV.

This clone was detected only a few times. The V gene is TRBV6-5, the J gene TRBJ2-7; 7 bases are a match to TRBD2. V was pared by 6 bases and J by 7 bases, with 6 bases of the junction left unmatched. Germline-derived CDR1 and CDR2 are MNHEY and SVGAGI. The CDR3 sequence is 12 residues long. The CDR3 DNA reads as TGTGCCAGCAGGCGGGGGTTTGAAGAGCAGTACTTC. Translating it yields CASRRGFEEQYF.

V usage is TRBV29-1 and J usage is TRBJ1-2; D unclear. Trimming shortened V by 3 bases and J by 4 bases, and 6 bases separated the two germline ends. The length of the CDR3 is 11 residues. Germline V gene data show CDR1 as SQVTM and CDR2 as ANQGSEA. CDR3 residues: CSVDVAYGYTF. DNA of the CDR3: TGCAGCGTTGATGTGGCCTATGGCTACACCTTC.

This rearrangement joins TRBV7-9 to TRBJ2-5; 7 nucleotides agree with TRBD2. This CDR3 has 12 residues. The germline CDR1 and CDR2 sequences are SEHNR and FQNEAQ (reference sequence). V gave up 7 bases and J gave up 7 bases; unmatched junction bases: 6. CDR3 DNA sequence: TGTGCCAGCATAGGGGCGGGGGTGACCCAGTACTTC. It translates to CASIGAGVTQYF.

The chain joins TRBV30 to TRBJ1-6, with 8 bases matching TRBD1. Germline-derived CDR1 and CDR2 are GTSNPN and SVGIG (reference sequence). This CDR3 region has 14 residues. Unmatched junction bases numbered 4, after V lost 1 base and J lost 8 bases. The CDR3 protein is CAWSGGQGDSPLHF. CDR3 sequence (DNA): TGTGCCTGGAGTGGTGGACAGGGAGATTCACCCCTCCACTTT. The full variable domain, its missing parts supplied by reference TRBV30 and TRBJ1-6, is SQTIHQWPATLVQPVGSPLSLECTVEGTSNPNLYWYRQAAGRGLQLLFYSVGIGQISSEVPQNLSASRPQDRQFILSSKKLLLSDSGFYLCAWSGGQGDSPLHFGNGTRLTVT.

V gene TRBV7-2 combines with J gene TRBJ1-1, with a weak D call TRBD1 (5 bases). Germline CDR1 SGHTA, CDR2 FQGNSA. V lost 1 base and J 2 bases, leaving 8 bases between the germline ends. The CDR3 is 14 residues long. The CDR3 reads CASSLGRVNTEAFF. CDR3 bases: TGTGCCAGCAGCTTAGGCAGGGTAAACACTGAAGCTTTCTTT.

The rearrangement links TRBV18 to TRBJ2-3, with no clear D. This CDR3 region has 14 residues. The V end was cut by 1 base, the J end by 6 bases, with 11 bases between. Germline-derived CDR1 and CDR2 are KGHSH and LQKENI. CDR3 protein: CASSPQWRRDTQYF. The CDR3 nucleotides are TGTGCCAGCTCACCACAGTGGCGGCGGGATACGCAGTATTTT.